This T cell receptor (beta chain) is from a study of identical twins. Study-level results: Cord blood's abundant beta clonotypes had fewer insertions, unlike memory repertoires. Invariant MAIT and iNKT cells may have partly biased zero-insertion analyses.

A word on this clonotype: The target antigen is unknown. Germline and junction disagree at one end, which may indicate a read error.

Each cDNA held unique molecular identifiers, and template switching gave it a universal primer site. TCRdb used MiXCR to reprocess the 5' RACE reads, holding one entry per CDR3 protein. The sample yields roughly 1.6 million distinct CDR3 sequences, 25% to 35% seen once. The CDR3 has 10 residues. CDR1 and CDR2 (germline): GTSNPN, SVGIG (reference sequence). This clonotype originated in a newborn girl in good health. Source material: cord blood. This chain joins TRBV30 and TRBJ2-7, with unresolved D. The CDR3 sequence: CAWGVYEQYF. CDR3 nucleotides: TGTGCCTGGGGTGTTTACGAGCAGTACTTC.